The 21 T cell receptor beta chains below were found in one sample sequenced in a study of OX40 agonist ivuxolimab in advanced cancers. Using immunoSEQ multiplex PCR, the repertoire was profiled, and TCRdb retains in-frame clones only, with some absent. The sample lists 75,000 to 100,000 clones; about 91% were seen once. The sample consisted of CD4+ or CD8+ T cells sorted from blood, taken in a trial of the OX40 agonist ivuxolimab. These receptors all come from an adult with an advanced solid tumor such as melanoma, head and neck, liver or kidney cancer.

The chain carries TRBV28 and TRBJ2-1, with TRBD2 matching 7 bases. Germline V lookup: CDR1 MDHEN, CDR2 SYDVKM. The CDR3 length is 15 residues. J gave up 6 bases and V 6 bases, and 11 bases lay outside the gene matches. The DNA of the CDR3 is TGTGCCAGCAGGCAGGCGAGCGGGATTCCCAATGAGCAGTTCTTC. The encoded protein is CASRQASGIPNEQFF.

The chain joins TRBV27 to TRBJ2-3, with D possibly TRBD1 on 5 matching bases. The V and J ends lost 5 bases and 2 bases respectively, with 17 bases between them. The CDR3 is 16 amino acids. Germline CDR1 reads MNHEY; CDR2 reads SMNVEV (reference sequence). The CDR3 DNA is TGTGCCAGCAGTCCCCAGACGGCCAGGGACACAGATACGCAGTATTTT. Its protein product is CASSPQTARDTDTQYF.

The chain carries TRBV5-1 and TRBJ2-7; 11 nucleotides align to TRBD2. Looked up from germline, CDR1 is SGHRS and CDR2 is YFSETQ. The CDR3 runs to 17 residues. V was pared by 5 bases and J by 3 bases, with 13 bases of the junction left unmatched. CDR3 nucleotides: TGCGCCAGCAGGGGGGTACTAGCGGGAGATTGGGGCTACGAGCAGTACTTC. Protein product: CASRGVLAGDWGYEQYF.

The DNA of the CDR3 is TGTGCCATCAGTAGAGCGGGAGTGAATTACAATGAGCAGTTCTTC. This sequence encodes CAISRAGVNYNEQFF. This sequence joins TRBV10-3 and TRBJ2-1; 8 positions agree with TRBD2. Trimming cost V 5 bases and J 4 bases; bases outside gene matches: 7. Germline loops: CDR1 ENHRY, CDR2 SYGVKD. The CDR3 is 15 residues long.

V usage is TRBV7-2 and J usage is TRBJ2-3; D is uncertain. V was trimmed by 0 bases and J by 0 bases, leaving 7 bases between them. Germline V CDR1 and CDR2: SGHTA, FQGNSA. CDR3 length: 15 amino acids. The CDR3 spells CASSLAGFSTDTQYF. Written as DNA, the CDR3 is TGTGCCAGCAGCTTAGCGGGATTTAGCACAGATACGCAGTATTTT.

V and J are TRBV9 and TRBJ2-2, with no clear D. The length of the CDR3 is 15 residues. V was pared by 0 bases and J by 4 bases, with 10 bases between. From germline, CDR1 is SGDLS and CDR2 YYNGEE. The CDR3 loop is CASSVGNLGTGELFF. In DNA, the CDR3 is TGTGCCAGCAGCGTAGGGAATCTTGGCACCGGGGAGCTGTTTTTT.

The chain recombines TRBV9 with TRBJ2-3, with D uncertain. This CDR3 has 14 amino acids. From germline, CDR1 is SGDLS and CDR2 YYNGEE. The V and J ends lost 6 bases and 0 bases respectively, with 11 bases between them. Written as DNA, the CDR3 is TGTGCCAGCAACCCCTCCCCTAGCACAGATACGCAGTATTTT. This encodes CASNPSPSTDTQYF.

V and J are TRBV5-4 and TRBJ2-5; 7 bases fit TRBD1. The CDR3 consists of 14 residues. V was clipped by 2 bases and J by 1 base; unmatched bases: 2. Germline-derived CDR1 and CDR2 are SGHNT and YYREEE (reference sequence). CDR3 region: CASSLQGPQETQYF. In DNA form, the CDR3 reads TGTGCCAGCAGCTTACAGGGGCCCCAAGAGACCCAGTACTTC.

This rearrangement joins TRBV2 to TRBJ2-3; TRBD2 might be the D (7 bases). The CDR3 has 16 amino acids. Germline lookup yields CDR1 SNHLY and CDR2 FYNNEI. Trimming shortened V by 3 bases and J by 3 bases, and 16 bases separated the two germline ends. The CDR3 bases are TGTGCCAGCAGTGATAGGGGGGGGCTGGGGACAGATACGCAGTATTTT. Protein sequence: CASSDRGGLGTDTQYF.

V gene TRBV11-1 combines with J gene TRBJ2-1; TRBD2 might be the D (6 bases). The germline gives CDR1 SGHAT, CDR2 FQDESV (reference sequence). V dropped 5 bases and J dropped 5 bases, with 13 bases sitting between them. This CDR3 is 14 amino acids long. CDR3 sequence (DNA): TGTGCCAGCAGCCCCCGGGACTTCAACAATGAGCAGTTCTTC. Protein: CASSPRDFNNEQFF.

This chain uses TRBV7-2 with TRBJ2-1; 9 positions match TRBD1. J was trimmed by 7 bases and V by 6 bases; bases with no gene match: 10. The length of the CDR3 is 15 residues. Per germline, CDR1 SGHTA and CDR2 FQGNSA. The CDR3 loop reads CASRSTGGVPNEQFF. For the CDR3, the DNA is TGTGCCAGCAGGTCAACAGGGGGCGTCCCTAATGAGCAGTTCTTC. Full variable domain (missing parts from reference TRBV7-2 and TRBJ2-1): GAGVSQSPSNKVTEKGKDVELRCDPISGHTALYWYRQSLGQGLEFLIYFQGNSAPDKSGLPSDRFSAERTGGSVSTLTIQRTQQEDSAVYLCASRSTGGVPNEQFFGPGTRLTVL.

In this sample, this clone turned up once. The CDR3 region has the DNA TGTGCCAGCAGCTTAGCGGGCGGGTCCTACGAGCAGTACTTC. Amino acid sequence: CASSLAGGSYEQYF. This sequence joins TRBV11-2 and TRBJ2-7, with D possibly matching TRBD2 (5 bases). Per the germline V gene, CDR1 is SGHAT and CDR2 is FQNNGV. The CDR3 has 14 residues. V dropped 1 base and J dropped 1 base, with 8 bases sitting between them.

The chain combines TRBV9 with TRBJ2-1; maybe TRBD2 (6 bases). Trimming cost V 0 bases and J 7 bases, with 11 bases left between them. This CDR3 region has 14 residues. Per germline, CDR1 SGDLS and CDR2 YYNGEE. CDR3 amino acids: CASSVETGGNEQFF. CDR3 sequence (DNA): TGTGCCAGCAGCGTAGAAACCGGGGGTAATGAGCAGTTCTTC. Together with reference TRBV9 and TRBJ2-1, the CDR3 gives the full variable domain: DSGVTQTPKHLITATGQRVTLRCSPRSGDLSVYWYQQSLDQGLQFLIQYYNGEERAKGNILERFSAQQFPDLHSELNLSSLELGDSALYFCASSVETGGNEQFFGPGTRLTVL.

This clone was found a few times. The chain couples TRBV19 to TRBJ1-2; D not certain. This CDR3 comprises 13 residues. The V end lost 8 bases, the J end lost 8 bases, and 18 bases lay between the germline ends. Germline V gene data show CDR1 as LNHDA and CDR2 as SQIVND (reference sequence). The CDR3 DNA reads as TGTGCCAGTCGACGGGAGACTCGGCGCGGCTACACCTTC. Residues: CASRRETRRGYTF.

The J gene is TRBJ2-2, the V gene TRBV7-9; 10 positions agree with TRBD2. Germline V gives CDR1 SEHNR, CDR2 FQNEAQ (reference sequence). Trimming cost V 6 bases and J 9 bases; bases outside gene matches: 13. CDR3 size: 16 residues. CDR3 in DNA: TGTGCCAGCAGTAAAAGCGGGACTAGCGTTAACCGGGAGCTGTTTTTT. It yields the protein CASSKSGTSVNRELFF. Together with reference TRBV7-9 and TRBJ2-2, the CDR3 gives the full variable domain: DTGVSQNPRHKITKRGQNVTFRCDPISEHNRLYWYRQTLGQGPEFLTYFQNEAQLEKSRLLSDRFSAERPKGSFSTLEIQRTEQGDSAMYLCASSKSGTSVNRELFFGEGSRLTVL.

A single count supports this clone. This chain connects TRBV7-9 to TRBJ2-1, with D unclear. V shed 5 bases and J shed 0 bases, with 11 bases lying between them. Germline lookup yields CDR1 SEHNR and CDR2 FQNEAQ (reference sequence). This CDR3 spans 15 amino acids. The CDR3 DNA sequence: TGTGCCAGCAGCCGCGACTCTTCCTCCTACAATGAGCAGTTCTTC. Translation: CASSRDSSSYNEQFF.

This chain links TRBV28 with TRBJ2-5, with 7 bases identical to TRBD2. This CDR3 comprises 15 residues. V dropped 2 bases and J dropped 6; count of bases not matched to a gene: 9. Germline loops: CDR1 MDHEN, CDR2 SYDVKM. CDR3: CASSLGGRARKTQYF. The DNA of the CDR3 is TGTGCCAGCAGTTTAGGTGGGAGGGCCAGAAAGACCCAGTACTTC.

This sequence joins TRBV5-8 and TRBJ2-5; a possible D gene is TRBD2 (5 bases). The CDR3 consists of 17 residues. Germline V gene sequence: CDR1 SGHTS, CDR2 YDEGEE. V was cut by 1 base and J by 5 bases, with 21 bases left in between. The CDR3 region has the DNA TGTGCCAGCAGCTTGACCCCCTGGACTCCGAGTGGTGAGACCCAGTACTTC. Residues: CASSLTPWTPSGETQYF.

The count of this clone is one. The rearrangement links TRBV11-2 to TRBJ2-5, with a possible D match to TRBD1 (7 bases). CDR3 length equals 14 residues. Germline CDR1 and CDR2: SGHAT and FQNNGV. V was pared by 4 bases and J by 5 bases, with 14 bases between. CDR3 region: CASSSGGFGETQYF. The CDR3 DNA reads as TGTGCCAGCAGCTCAGGGGGGTTCGGGGAGACCCAGTACTTC.

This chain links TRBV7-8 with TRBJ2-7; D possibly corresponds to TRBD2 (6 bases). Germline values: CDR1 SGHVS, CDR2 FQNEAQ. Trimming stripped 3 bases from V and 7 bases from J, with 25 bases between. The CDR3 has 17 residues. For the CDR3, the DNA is TGTGCCAGCAGCTTTATTGTAAGGGGCGGGATACGGCAAGAGCAGTACTTC. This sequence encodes CASSFIVRGGIRQEQYF.

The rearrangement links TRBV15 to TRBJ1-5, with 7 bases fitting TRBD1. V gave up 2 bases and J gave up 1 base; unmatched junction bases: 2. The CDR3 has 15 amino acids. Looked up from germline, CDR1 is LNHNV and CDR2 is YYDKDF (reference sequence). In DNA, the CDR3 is TGTGCCACCAGCAGAACAGGGGAGAGCAATCAGCCCCAGCATTTT. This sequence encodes CATSRTGESNQPQHF.